This T cell receptor (beta chain) was identified in a study of blood T cell repertoires in COVID-19. For the study at large: Sources were T cells, B-cell-depleted T cells, or PBMCs; the material itself was cDNA or gDNA.

Per the original methods: Reference gene primer amplification in the assay estimated nucleated cell counts. The assay was immunoSEQ multiplex PCR, and TCRdb's table has in-frame clones only and misses some. The V and J calls and clone size come from that table; D and trimming were worked out from the DNA. The sample includes some 200,000 clones, around four fifths of them seen just once. The sample taken for sequencing was peripheral blood. The sequence was collected from a woman aged 40 to 55 with acute or convalescent COVID-19.

CDR3 nucleotide sequence: TGCGCCAGCAGCCAATGGGGGGGAGAGACCCAGTACTTC. This translates into CASSQWGGETQYF. The J gene is TRBJ2-5, the V gene TRBV4-1; 7 bases map to TRBD2. Trimming removed 2 bases from V and 4 bases from J; junction bases left unmatched: 1. The length of the CDR3 is 13 residues. Germline CDR1 MGHRA, CDR2 YSYEKL.